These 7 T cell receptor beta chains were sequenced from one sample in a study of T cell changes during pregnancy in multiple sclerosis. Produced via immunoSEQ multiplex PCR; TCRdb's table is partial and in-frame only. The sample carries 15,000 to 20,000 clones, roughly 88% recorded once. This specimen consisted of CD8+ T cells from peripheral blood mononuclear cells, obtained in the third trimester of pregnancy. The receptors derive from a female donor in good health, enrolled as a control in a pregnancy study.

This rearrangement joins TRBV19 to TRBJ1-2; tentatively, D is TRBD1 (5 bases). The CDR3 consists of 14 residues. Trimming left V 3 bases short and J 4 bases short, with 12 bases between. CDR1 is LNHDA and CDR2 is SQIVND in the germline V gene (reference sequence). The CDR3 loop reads CASSIGGAIYGYTF. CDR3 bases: TGTGCCAGTAGTATCGGAGGGGCTATCTATGGCTACACCTTC.

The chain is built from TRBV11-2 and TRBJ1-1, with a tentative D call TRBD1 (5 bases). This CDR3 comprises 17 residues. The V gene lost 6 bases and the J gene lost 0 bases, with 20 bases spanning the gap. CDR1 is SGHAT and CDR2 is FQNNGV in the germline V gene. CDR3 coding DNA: TGTGCCAGCAGGGGGGAGGGGTTGGTACCGATGAACACTGAAGCTTTCTTT. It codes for CASRGEGLVPMNTEAFF.

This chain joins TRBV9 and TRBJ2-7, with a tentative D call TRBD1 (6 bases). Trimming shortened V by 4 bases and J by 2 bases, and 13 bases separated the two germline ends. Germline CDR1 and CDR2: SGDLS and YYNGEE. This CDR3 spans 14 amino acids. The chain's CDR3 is CASSPRGVPYEQYF. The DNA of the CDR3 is TGTGCCAGCAGCCCCAGGGGCGTTCCCTACGAGCAGTACTTC. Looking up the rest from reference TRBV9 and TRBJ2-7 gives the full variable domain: DSGVTQTPKHLITATGQRVTLRCSPRSGDLSVYWYQQSLDQGLQFLIQYYNGEERAKGNILERFSAQQFPDLHSELNLSSLELGDSALYFCASSPRGVPYEQYFGPGTRLTVT.

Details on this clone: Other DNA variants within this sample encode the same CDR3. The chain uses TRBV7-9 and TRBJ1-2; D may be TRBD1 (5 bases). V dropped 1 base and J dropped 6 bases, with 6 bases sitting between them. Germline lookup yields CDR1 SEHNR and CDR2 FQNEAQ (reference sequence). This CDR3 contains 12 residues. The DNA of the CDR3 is TGTGCCAGCAGCTTAGAAGGGGATGGCTACACCTTC. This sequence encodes CASSLEGDGYTF.

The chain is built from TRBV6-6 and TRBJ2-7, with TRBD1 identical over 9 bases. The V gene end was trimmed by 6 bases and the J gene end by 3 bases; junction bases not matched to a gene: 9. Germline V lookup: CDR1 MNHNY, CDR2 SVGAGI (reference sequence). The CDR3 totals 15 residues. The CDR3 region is CASSLGTGSRYEQYF. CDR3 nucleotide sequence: TGTGCCAGCAGCCTCGGGACAGGGTCGCGCTACGAGCAGTACTTC.

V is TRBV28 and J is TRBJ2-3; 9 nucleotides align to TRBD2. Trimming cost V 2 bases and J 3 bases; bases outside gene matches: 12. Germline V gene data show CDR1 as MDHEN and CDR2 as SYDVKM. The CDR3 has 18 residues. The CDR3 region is CASSLGKSGGIETDTQYF. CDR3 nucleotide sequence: TGTGCCAGCAGTTTAGGGAAAAGCGGGGGGATAGAGACAGATACGCAGTATTTT.

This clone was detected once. The CDR3 DNA reads as TGTGCCAGCAGCTTAGTTGGAGGGGGCACAGATACGCAGTATTTT. Translating gives CASSLVGGGTDTQYF. The genes are TRBV7-2 and TRBJ2-3, with a weak D call TRBD2 (6 bases). The CDR3 length is 15 residues. With 1 base removed from V and 1 base from J, the gap between germline ends came to 9 bases. Germline V gene sequence: CDR1 SGHTA, CDR2 FQGNSA.